The 20 T cell receptor beta chains below all came from one sample that was sequenced in a study of cytomegalovirus exposure and HLA in healthy donors. Use of 60 Vbeta and 13 Jbeta primers characterized the PCR. This table comes from immunoSEQ multiplex PCR, and its TCRdb copy is limited to in-frame clones, with some not included. Of some 130,000 clones listed, roughly three quarters were seen once; the top ten hold roughly 2%. The sample comprised PBMCs. The receptors stem from a man between 18 and 35 years old in good health and CMV-seronegative.

The CDR3, as DNA: TGCAGCGTTGTGGGCAACTCTGGAAACACCATATATTTT. Residues: CSVVGNSGNTIYF. The chain joins TRBV29-1 to TRBJ1-3; no reliable D call. V lost 4 bases and J 0 bases, leaving 7 bases between the germline ends. Germline-derived CDR1 and CDR2 are SQVTM and ANQGSEA. The CDR3 loop spans 13 amino acids.

The chain couples TRBV7-9 to TRBJ2-1, with D uncertain. In germline, CDR1 is SEHNR, CDR2 FQNEAQ (reference sequence). This CDR3 has 11 amino acids. V was pared by 4 bases and J by 14 bases, with 12 bases between. CDR3 protein: CASSSVKREFF. In DNA, the CDR3 is TGTGCCAGCAGCTCCGTTAAAAGAGAGTTCTTC.

This clone was seen a few times. The CDR3 DNA follows: TGCAGCGTTGAAGGGCAGGGTAGTGATGAAGCTTTCTTT. Its protein is CSVEGQGSDEAFF. The V call is TRBV29-1, the J call TRBJ1-1, with D maybe TRBD1 (5 bases). Germline V gene sequence: CDR1 SQVTM, CDR2 ANQGSEA. The CDR3 has 13 amino acids. V was cut by 1 base and J by 7 bases, with 13 bases left in between. Full variable domain (outside the CDR3, taken from reference TRBV29-1 and TRBJ1-1): SAVISQKPSRDICQRGTSLTIQCQVDSQVTMMFWYRQQPGQSLTLIATANQGSEATYESGFVIDKFPISRPNLTFSTLTVSNMSPEDSSIYLCSVEGQGSDEAFFGQGTRLTVV.

This chain links TRBV10-3 with TRBJ1-1, with a tentative D call TRBD1 (5 bases). Germline V gives CDR1 ENHRY, CDR2 SYGVKD. V gave up 3 bases and J gave up 8 bases, with 19 bases separating them. The CDR3 covers 15 residues. CDR3 in amino acids: CAISDPPGGGKEAFF. Written as DNA, the CDR3 is TGTGCCATCAGTGACCCGCCTGGGGGGGGAAAGGAAGCTTTCTTT.

The chain joins TRBV7-6 to TRBJ2-7, with a weak D call TRBD1 (5 bases). The CDR3 length is 15 residues. Germline V CDR1 and CDR2: SGHVS, FNYEAQ. Between the trimmed V and J ends, which lost 0 bases and 3 bases, there was a span of 12 bases. The CDR3 DNA is TGTGCCAGCAGCTTAGCGGACGACAGTATCTACGAGCAGTACTTC. This gives the protein CASSLADDSIYEQYF.

A few counts support this clone. V usage is TRBV5-6 and J usage is TRBJ1-1; D gene uncertain. The germline V gene has CDR1 SGHDT and CDR2 YYEEEE. Between the trimmed V and J ends, which lost 2 bases and 0 bases, there was a span of 5 bases. The CDR3 is made up of 13 amino acids. The CDR3 sequence is CASSLTLNTEAFF. The CDR3 DNA follows: TGTGCCAGCAGCTTAACACTGAACACTGAAGCTTTCTTT.

The rearrangement links TRBV15 to TRBJ1-5, with 7 nucleotides matching TRBD1. The trim removed 5 bases at V and 4 bases at J, leaving 8 bases unmatched. Germline assignment: CDR1 LNHNV and CDR2 YYDKDF (reference sequence). The CDR3 is made up of 15 amino acids. The chain's CDR3 is CATSGQTGKNQPQHF. CDR3 DNA sequence: TGTGCCACCAGCGGCCAGACAGGGAAGAATCAGCCCCAGCATTTT.

The chain recombines TRBV9 with TRBJ2-2; 7 bases are a match to TRBD2. This CDR3 spans 15 amino acids. J gave up 4 bases and V 4 bases, and 7 bases lay outside the gene matches. The germline V gene encodes CDR1 SGDLS and CDR2 YYNGEE. In nucleotides, the CDR3 is TGTGCCAGCAGCCGAGCGGGATCGGTCACCGGGGAGCTGTTTTTT. Residues: CASSRAGSVTGELFF.

CDR3 DNA sequence: TGTGCCAGCACCCAGGGTTCCTACGAGCAGTACGTC. Its protein is CASTQGSYEQYV. The genes are TRBV6-1 and TRBJ2-7, with D perhaps matching TRBD1 (5 bases). Trimming stripped 7 bases from V and 1 base from J, with 8 bases between. Germline V gene lookup returns CDR1 MNHNS and CDR2 SASEGT. The CDR3 sequence is 12 residues long.

This chain uses TRBV7-2 with TRBJ2-7, with D tentatively TRBD1 (6 bases). CDR3 length equals 13 residues. The germline V and J ends were trimmed by 5 bases and 6 bases, with 14 bases remaining between them. Germline CDR1 is SGHTA and CDR2 is FQGNSA. CDR3: CASSKRQDSEQYF. CDR3 nucleotide sequence: TGTGCCAGCAGCAAACGACAGGATAGCGAGCAGTACTTC.

The rearrangement joins TRBV9 to TRBJ2-2; D not resolved. This CDR3 has 12 amino acids. Germline lookup yields CDR1 SGDLS and CDR2 YYNGEE. V lost 4 bases and J 4 bases, leaving 5 bases between the germline ends. CDR3 residues: CASSLRTGELFF. CDR3 nucleotides: TGTGCCAGCAGCCTCCGCACCGGGGAGCTGTTTTTT.

This clone was picked up one time. At one boundary the junction diverges from the germline segment, which might be a read error. The chain is built from TRBV19 and TRBJ2-3, with 7 positions matching TRBD2. Germline loops: CDR1 LNHDA, CDR2 SQIVND (reference sequence). The CDR3 length is 17 residues. The CDR3 is CASTSSAGMASTDMQYF. CDR3 DNA sequence: TGTGCCAGCACCTCATCAGCGGGGATGGCTAGCACAGATATGCAGTATTTT. Full variable domain (rest looked up from reference TRBV19 and TRBJ2-3): DGGITQSPKYLFRKEGQNVTLSCEQNLNHDAMYWYRQDPGQGLRLIYYSQIVNDFQKGDIAEGYSVSREKKESFPLTVTSAQKNPTAFYLCASTSSAGMASTDMQYFGPGTRLTVL.

The genes are TRBV7-9 and TRBJ2-7; D is perhaps TRBD1 (6 bases). CDR1 is SEHNR and CDR2 is FQNEAQ in the germline V gene (reference sequence). V was shortened by 1 base and J by 4 bases, with 26 bases between the two germline ends. The CDR3 spans 19 residues. CDR3 loop: CASSLDRRQGNDFDYEQYF. The CDR3, as DNA: TGTGCCAGCAGCTTAGACAGACGGCAGGGGAATGATTTTGATTACGAGCAGTACTTC.

This chain links TRBV28 with TRBJ2-7; the D gene is possibly TRBD1 (5 bases). V was cut by 2 bases and J by 9 bases, with 14 bases left in between. In germline, CDR1 is MDHEN, CDR2 SYDVKM. The CDR3 runs 13 residues. The CDR3 bases are TGTGCCAGCAGTTTAAGTGGGGCCCGAACGCAGTACTTC. As protein: CASSLSGARTQYF. Using reference TRBV28 and TRBJ2-7 for the parts outside the CDR3, the full variable domain is DVKVTQSSRYLVKRTGEKVFLECVQDMDHENMFWYRQDPGLGLRLIYFSYDVKMKEKGDIPEGYSVSREKKERFSLILESASTNQTSMYLCASSLSGARTQYFGPGTRLTVT.

The gene calls are TRBV4-3 and TRBJ2-7, with D perhaps TRBD2 (5 bases). Trimming cost V 0 bases and J 2 bases, with 11 bases left between them. The CDR3 is 15 amino acids. Germline assignment: CDR1 LGHNA and CDR2 YSLEER. The CDR3 region has the DNA TGCGCCAGCAGCCAAGATGCCGGGAACCCCTACGAGCAGTACTTC. Its translation is CASSQDAGNPYEQYF.

This clone was detected only once. V is TRBV9 and J is TRBJ2-1; 10 nucleotides align to TRBD1. V gave up 1 base and J gave up 3 bases; unmatched junction bases: 7. The CDR3 has 17 amino acids. Germline V lookup: CDR1 SGDLS, CDR2 YYNGEE. The CDR3 is CASSVRGQGNGYNEQFF. CDR3 sequence (DNA): TGTGCCAGCAGCGTACGGGGACAGGGGAATGGCTACAATGAGCAGTTCTTC.

V and J are TRBV28 and TRBJ2-1; 10 nucleotides match TRBD1. The length of the CDR3 is 13 residues. V trimming: 10 bases; J trimming: 7 bases; junction bases outside the gene matches: 7. Germline lookup yields CDR1 MDHEN and CDR2 SYDVKM. CDR3 DNA sequence: TGTGCCATCTCCGGGACAGGGGTAAATGAGCAGTTCTTC. Translation gives CAISGTGVNEQFF.

The chain is built from TRBV9 and TRBJ2-2; D gene ambiguous. V gave up 3 bases and J gave up 6 bases, with 3 bases separating them. CDR1 is SGDLS, CDR2 YYNGEE, per germline. This CDR3 has 11 amino acids. CDR3 nucleotide sequence: TGTGCCAGCAGCGGAGCCGGGGAGCTGTTTTTT. It yields the protein CASSGAGELFF.

This chain links TRBV18 with TRBJ2-5; D is perhaps TRBD1 (6 bases). Germline V lookup: CDR1 KGHSH, CDR2 LQKENI. V gave up 4 bases and J gave up 2 bases, with 14 bases separating them. The CDR3 length is 15 residues. In nucleotides, the CDR3 is TGTGCCAGCTCACAACAGGGCCCCCGACAAGAGACCCAGTACTTC. Amino acids: CASSQQGPRQETQYF.

This clone was seen a handful of times. V usage is TRBV30 and J usage is TRBJ1-1; D unresolved. Trimming pared 1 base from V and 10 bases from J, leaving 13 bases between. Germline CDR1 is GTSNPN and CDR2 is SVGIG (reference sequence). The CDR3 runs 12 residues. Written as DNA, the CDR3 is TGTGCCTGGAGTGGTTTCGAGGGCTTAGCTTTCTTT. It encodes CAWSGFEGLAFF.